Sequencing of this T cell receptor (beta chain) was carried out in a study of blood T cell repertoires in COVID-19. Study-wide background: COVID-19 samples collected from the United States, Italy and Spain covered acute and convalescent phases. PBMCs, B-cell-depleted T cells, or T cells provided the cDNA or gDNA that made up the material.

This clone was recorded many times. J lost 5 bases, V lost 3 bases, and 12 bases had no gene match. The V gene's germline CDR1 is SGDLS and CDR2 YYNGEE. The CDR3 is made up of 16 amino acids. Authors' methods: Reference gene primer amplification in the assay estimated nucleated cell counts. Here immunoSEQ multiplex PCR was the method, and the copy in TCRdb shows in-frame clones only, minus some. V and J calls and clone size are copied from that table; D and trimming were computed from the DNA. The sample lists hundreds of thousands of clones, approximately 83% occurring once. This TCR was recovered from a human donor in a cohort sampled during active COVID-19. The chain has TRBV9 and TRBJ1-1, with 8 bases matching TRBD1. The sequencing input was peripheral blood. CDR3 nucleotides: TGTGCCAGCAGCGCGTCACTCGGAGGGACAGGAACTGAAGCTTTCTTT. It yields the protein CASSASLGGTGTEAFF.